The source of this TCR beta chain is a study of T cells in localized non-small cell lung cancer. Germline V gives CDR1 MNHNS, CDR2 SASEGT. The CDR3 extends over 14 amino acids. The V segment lost 6 bases and the J segment 0 bases; nucleotides outside the gene matches: 4. Produced via immunoSEQ multiplex PCR; TCRdb's table is partial and in-frame only. The top ten hold roughly 13% of the sample, which has more than 25,000 clones, 88% seen once. The sequence derives from a female donor over 55 with stage III squamous cell lung carcinoma. V is TRBV6-1 and J is TRBJ1-1, with 7 nucleotides matching TRBD1. The sequenced sample was peripheral blood, obtained before any cancer treatment. The CDR3 reads CASSRTGLNTEAFF. For the CDR3, the DNA is TGTGCCAGCAGCCGGACAGGACTGAACACTGAAGCTTTCTTT.